The next 5 T cell receptor beta chains were all read from a single sample in a study of blood T cell repertoires in COVID-19. TCRdb's copy holds only in-frame clones and misses some; the assay was immunoSEQ multiplex PCR. The repertoire holds approximately 230,000 clones, with about nine tenths as singletons. Material: PBMCs or T cells enriched from blood (not recorded which). The source is a young man who had recovered from COVID-19.

This clone was observed a single time. The chain employs TRBV10-2 and TRBJ1-2; D not certain. The CDR3 sequence is 12 residues long. Germline V CDR1 and CDR2: WSHSY, SAAADI. Trimming stripped 3 bases from V and 3 bases from J, with 5 bases between. The CDR3 region is CASSEADYGYTF. The CDR3, as DNA: TGCGCCAGCAGTGAAGCGGACTATGGCTACACCTTC.

The chain combines TRBV7-9 with TRBJ1-3; TRBD1 matches 7 bases. Germline CDR1 and CDR2: SEHNR and FQNEAQ (reference sequence). Trimming removed 4 bases from V and 4 bases from J; junction bases left unmatched: 4. CDR3 length: 14 amino acids. As DNA, the CDR3 is TGTGCCAGCAGCTACACGGGACAGGGAAACACCATATATTTT. Amino acid sequence: CASSYTGQGNTIYF. The full variable domain, with the rest looked up from reference TRBV7-9 and TRBJ1-3, is DTGVSQNPRHKITKRGQNVTFRCDPISEHNRLYWYRQTLGQGPEFLTYFQNEAQLEKSRLLSDRFSAERPKGSFSTLEIQRTEQGDSAMYLCASSYTGQGNTIYFGEGSWLTVV.

This clone was found once. CDR3 region: CASRPSPEGFGYEQYF. The CDR3 DNA follows: TGCGCCAGCAGACCGTCCCCGGAGGGCTTCGGCTACGAGCAGTACTTC. The gene calls are TRBV5-1 and TRBJ2-7; TRBD2 is a possible D gene (6 bases). Germline CDR1 SGHRS, CDR2 YFSETQ. With 5 bases removed from V and 3 bases from J, the gap between germline ends came to 21 bases. This CDR3 comprises 16 residues.

This clone was seen once. CDR3 nucleotides: TGTGCCAGCTCACCCAAACGACAGGGAAAGATGAACACTGAAGCTTTCTTT. This codes for CASSPKRQGKMNTEAFF. The chain is built from TRBV18 and TRBJ1-1; TRBD1 agrees at 7 bases. CDR1 is KGHSH and CDR2 is LQKENI in the germline V gene. V gave up 3 bases and J gave up 0 bases; unmatched junction bases: 10. This CDR3 has 17 amino acids.

The V call is TRBV5-1, the J call TRBJ2-2; 7 positions match TRBD1. Per germline, CDR1 SGHRS and CDR2 YFSETQ. Unmatched junction bases numbered 5, after V lost 0 bases and J lost 6 bases. The CDR3 extends over 15 amino acids. CDR3 residues: CASSLAYTGAGELFF. CDR3 coding DNA: TGCGCCAGCAGCTTGGCCTACACAGGGGCCGGGGAGCTGTTTTTT.